These T cell receptor beta chains were read from a single sample in a study of blood T cells in healthy people across ages. One entry per CDR3 protein results from TCRdb running MiXCR on the 5' RACE reads. The table shows over 1.5 million distinct CDR3 sequences, with roughly 49% occurring only once. The sample comprised blood. Source of these receptors: a middle-aged woman in good health. CDR3s include the opening cysteine and the closing phenylalanine or tryptophan. Fields, in order: CDR3 protein, CDR3 DNA, J gene, D gene, V gene, clone size. The D gene is left open where the match is weak. Expanded clones get a size class; other rows say once, few or many, or leave the size out.

CDR3 protein: CASSLGNWFTDTQYF
CDR3 DNA: TGTGCCAGCAGCTTAGGAAACTGGTTCACAGATACGCAGTATTTT
J gene: TRBJ2-3
D gene: NA
V gene: TRBV7-2
clone size: NA

CDR3 protein: CASSLRQVETQYF
CDR3 DNA: TGTGCCAGCAGCTTACGGCAGGTGGAGACCCAGTACTTC
J gene: TRBJ2-5
D gene: NA
V gene: TRBV7-2
clone size: few

CDR3 protein: CSAENRVSDTQYF
CDR3 DNA: TGCAGTGCGGAAAACAGGGTTTCAGATACGCAGTATTTT
J gene: TRBJ2-3
D gene: NA
V gene: TRBV20-1
clone size: few

CDR3 protein: CASKPTGDNEQFF
CDR3 DNA: TGTGCCAGCAAGCCGACAGGAGACAATGAGCAGTTCTTC
J gene: TRBJ2-1
D gene: NA
V gene: TRBV28
clone size: once

CDR3 protein: CSPKGTQETQYF
CDR3 DNA: TGCTCCCCGAAAGGGACCCAAGAGACCCAGTACTTC
J gene: TRBJ2-5
D gene: NA
V gene: TRBV20-1
clone size: many

CDR3 protein: CASSQDPRALQGEQFF
CDR3 DNA: TGTGCCAGCAGCCAAGATCCCAGGGCACTACAGGGTGAGCAGTTCTTC
J gene: TRBJ2-1
D gene: NA
V gene: TRBV14
clone size: NA

CDR3 protein: CASSERGQGPPYEQYF
CDR3 DNA: TGTGCCAGCAGCGAGAGGGGACAGGGACCACCCTACGAGCAGTACTTC
J gene: TRBJ2-7
D gene: TRBD1
V gene: TRBV7-9
clone size: few

CDR3 protein: CASSLSGGPDEQYF
CDR3 DNA: TGTGCCAGCAGTTTATCGGGGGGTCCGGACGAGCAGTACTTC
J gene: TRBJ2-7
D gene: TRBD2
V gene: TRBV12-3/TRBV12-4
clone size: few

CDR3 protein: CSVVGGATTSNNEQFF
CDR3 DNA: TGCAGTGTTGTTGGTGGGGCGACTACTTCAAACAATGAGCAGTTCTTC
J gene: TRBJ2-1
D gene: NA
V gene: TRBV20-1
clone size: NA

CDR3 protein: CASSLEGGGRKQYF
CDR3 DNA: TGTGCCAGCAGTTTGGAGGGCGGAGGTAGGAAGCAGTACTTC
J gene: TRBJ2-4
D gene: NA
V gene: TRBV28
clone size: NA

CDR3 protein: CASSSAGGASQYF
CDR3 DNA: TGTGCCAGCAGTTCCGCGGGAGGGGCTTCGCAGTATTTT
J gene: TRBJ2-3
D gene: TRBD2
V gene: TRBV6-6
clone size: few

CDR3 protein: CASSAIGGSVETQYF
CDR3 DNA: TGTGCCAGCAGTGCCATTGGTGGTAGCGTAGAGACCCAGTACTTC
J gene: TRBJ2-5
D gene: NA
V gene: TRBV6-4
clone size: NA

CDR3 protein: CASSMTSGGRSSYNEQFF
CDR3 DNA: TGTGCCAGCAGCATGACTAGCGGGGGCCGATCTTCCTACAATGAGCAGTTCTTC
J gene: TRBJ2-1
D gene: TRBD2
V gene: TRBV6-1
clone size: NA

CDR3 protein: CASSSGTPQTQYF
CDR3 DNA: TGTGCCAGCAGTTCCGGGACCCCACAGACCCAGTACTTC
J gene: TRBJ2-5
D gene: NA
V gene: TRBV6-2/TRBV6-3
clone size: NA

CDR3 protein: CSPGQGRGLAKNIQYF
CDR3 DNA: TGCAGTCCGGGACAGGGACGGGGGCTAGCCAAAAACATTCAGTACTTC
J gene: TRBJ2-4
D gene: TRBD1
V gene: TRBV20-1
clone size: NA

CDR3 protein: CASSKGQGGEQFF
CDR3 DNA: TGCGCCAGCAGTAAAGGACAGGGCGGTGAGCAGTTCTTC
J gene: TRBJ2-1
D gene: TRBD1
V gene: TRBV4-3
clone size: NA

CDR3 protein: CSARFGQGDGYTF
CDR3 DNA: TGCAGTGCTAGATTCGGACAGGGTGATGGCTACACCTTC
J gene: TRBJ1-2
D gene: TRBD1
V gene: TRBV20-1
clone size: few

CDR3 protein: CSARDQRTGSSYEQYF
CDR3 DNA: TGCAGTGCTAGAGATCAAAGGACAGGGAGCTCCTACGAGCAGTACTTC
J gene: TRBJ2-7
D gene: TRBD1
V gene: TRBV20-1
clone size: NA

CDR3 protein: CASRLAAYNEQFF
CDR3 DNA: TGTGCCAGCAGGCTAGCGGCCTACAATGAGCAGTTCTTC
J gene: TRBJ2-1
D gene: TRBD2
V gene: TRBV27
clone size: NA

CDR3 protein: CSVVGLGGEQYF
CDR3 DNA: TGCAGCGTTGTCGGGCTGGGCGGCGAGCAGTACTTC
J gene: TRBJ2-7
D gene: NA
V gene: TRBV29-1
clone size: few

CDR3 protein: CASSQVGGQTLYEQYF
CDR3 DNA: TGCGCCAGCAGCCAAGTTGGAGGGCAGACTCTATACGAGCAGTACTTC
J gene: TRBJ2-7
D gene: NA
V gene: TRBV4-1
clone size: NA

CDR3 protein: CASSPRLGGEETQYF
CDR3 DNA: TGTGCCAGCTCACCACGTTTAGGGGGCGAGGAGACCCAGTACTTC
J gene: TRBJ2-5
D gene: TRBD1
V gene: TRBV18
clone size: NA

CDR3 protein: CASSFERDSASTDTQYF
CDR3 DNA: TGCGCCAGCAGTTTCGAACGGGACTCTGCTTCCACAGATACGCAGTATTTT
J gene: TRBJ2-3
D gene: NA
V gene: TRBV5-1
clone size: few

CDR3 protein: CASIHFTSGETQYF
CDR3 DNA: TGTGCCAGCATCCACTTTACCTCCGGGGAGACCCAGTACTTC
J gene: TRBJ2-5
D gene: NA
V gene: TRBV5-5
clone size: few

CDR3 protein: CSARGGQGNIQYF
CDR3 DNA: TGCAGTGCTAGGGGGGGCCAGGGAAACATTCAGTACTTC
J gene: TRBJ2-4
D gene: NA
V gene: TRBV20-1
clone size: few

CDR3 protein: CASSQVGMGGETQYF
CDR3 DNA: TGTGCCAGCAGCCAAGTGGGCATGGGAGGAGAGACCCAGTACTTC
J gene: TRBJ2-5
D gene: NA
V gene: TRBV4-2
clone size: few

CDR3 protein: CASSQDQAFSYNEQFF
CDR3 DNA: TGTGCCAGCAGCCAAGATCAGGCATTCTCCTACAATGAGCAGTTCTTC
J gene: TRBJ2-1
D gene: NA
V gene: TRBV6-4
clone size: NA

CDR3 protein: CSASGGPRKNEQFF
CDR3 DNA: TGCAGTGCGTCGGGGGGGCCGAGAAAGAATGAGCAGTTCTTC
J gene: TRBJ2-1
D gene: TRBD2
V gene: TRBV20-1
clone size: NA

CDR3 protein: CATGTGGANVLTF
CDR3 DNA: TGTGCCACAGGGACCGGTGGGGCCAACGTCCTGACTTTC
J gene: TRBJ2-6
D gene: NA
V gene: TRBV10-3
clone size: few

CDR3 protein: CSARDTTGYQETQYF
CDR3 DNA: TGCAGTGCTAGAGATACGACAGGATACCAAGAGACCCAGTACTTC
J gene: TRBJ2-5
D gene: NA
V gene: TRBV20-1
clone size: NA

CDR3 protein: CASSSLTGAVYGYTF
CDR3 DNA: TGTGCCAGCAGTTCGCTGACAGGGGCGGTCTATGGCTACACCTTC
J gene: TRBJ1-2
D gene: TRBD1
V gene: TRBV6-6
clone size: NA

CDR3 protein: CASSLPGPRYEQYF
CDR3 DNA: TGTGCCAGCAGCTTGCCGGGACCGCGATACGAGCAGTACTTC
J gene: TRBJ2-7
D gene: NA
V gene: TRBV11-1
clone size: NA

CDR3 protein: CASSVGPFTEAFF
CDR3 DNA: TGTGCCAGCAGCGTAGGGCCTTTCACTGAAGCTTTCTTT
J gene: TRBJ1-1
D gene: NA
V gene: TRBV9
clone size: NA

CDR3 protein: CASRANQPQHF
CDR3 DNA: TGTGCCAGCAGGGCCAATCAGCCCCAGCATTTT
J gene: TRBJ1-5
D gene: NA
V gene: TRBV2
clone size: few

CDR3 protein: CSAREWGGSTDTQYF
CDR3 DNA: TGCAGTGCTAGAGAATGGGGGGGTAGCACAGATACGCAGTATTTT
J gene: TRBJ2-3
D gene: TRBD2
V gene: TRBV20-1
clone size: NA

CDR3 protein: CASSQERHNSNQPQHF
CDR3 DNA: TGCGCCAGCAGCCAAGAACGACATAATAGCAATCAGCCCCAGCATTTT
J gene: TRBJ1-5
D gene: NA
V gene: TRBV4-3
clone size: NA

CDR3 protein: CASTAGQIYNEQYF
CDR3 DNA: TGTGCCAGCACCGCCGGACAGATCTACAATGAGCAGTACTTC
J gene: TRBJ2-7
D gene: NA
V gene: TRBV27
clone size: few

CDR3 protein: CSARVGPSGWDTQYF
CDR3 DNA: TGCAGTGCTAGAGTCGGGCCGTCAGGTTGGGATACGCAGTATTTT
J gene: TRBJ2-3
D gene: NA
V gene: TRBV20-1
clone size: few

CDR3 protein: CASTPQPQETQYF
CDR3 DNA: TGTGCCAGCACCCCGCAGCCCCAAGAGACCCAGTACTTC
J gene: TRBJ2-5
D gene: NA
V gene: TRBV6-6
clone size: NA

CDR3 protein: CASSTIRTGDGWEQYF
CDR3 DNA: TGTGCCAGCAGTACGATAAGGACAGGGGATGGGTGGGAGCAGTACTTC
J gene: TRBJ2-4
D gene: TRBD1
V gene: TRBV28
clone size: NA

CDR3 protein: CAIFSGRGIDYTF
CDR3 DNA: TGTGCCATCTTTAGCGGCAGGGGAATTGACTACACCTTC
J gene: TRBJ1-2
D gene: NA
V gene: TRBV10-3
clone size: few

CDR3 protein: CASSVLQGAPPGELFF
CDR3 DNA: TGTGCCAGCAGCGTTCTTCAGGGGGCGCCCCCCGGGGAGCTGTTTTTT
J gene: TRBJ2-2
D gene: TRBD1
V gene: TRBV7-9
clone size: NA

CDR3 protein: CASRFRVPGETQYF
CDR3 DNA: TGTGCCAGCAGGTTCAGGGTGCCGGGAGAGACCCAGTACTTC
J gene: TRBJ2-5
D gene: NA
V gene: TRBV11-2
clone size: few